This TCR beta chain was identified during a study of blood T cell repertoires in COVID-19. TCRdb keeps only in-frame clones here, not all; method: immunoSEQ multiplex PCR. The repertoire holds more than 150,000 clones, with 80% to 90% as singletons. The source of this sequence is a woman between 40 and 55 years old with acute or convalescent COVID-19. The sequenced sample consisted of peripheral blood.

CDR3 sequence: CASSPLREGYGYTF. The DNA for the CDR3 is TGTGCCAGCAGTCCCCTCAGGGAGGGCTATGGCTACACCTTC. This chain joins TRBV28 and TRBJ1-2; TRBD1 is a possible D gene (5 bases). Germline CDR1 MDHEN, CDR2 SYDVKM. Trimming took off 5 bases at V and 4 bases at J, with 14 bases between the two ends. There are 14 residues in the CDR3.